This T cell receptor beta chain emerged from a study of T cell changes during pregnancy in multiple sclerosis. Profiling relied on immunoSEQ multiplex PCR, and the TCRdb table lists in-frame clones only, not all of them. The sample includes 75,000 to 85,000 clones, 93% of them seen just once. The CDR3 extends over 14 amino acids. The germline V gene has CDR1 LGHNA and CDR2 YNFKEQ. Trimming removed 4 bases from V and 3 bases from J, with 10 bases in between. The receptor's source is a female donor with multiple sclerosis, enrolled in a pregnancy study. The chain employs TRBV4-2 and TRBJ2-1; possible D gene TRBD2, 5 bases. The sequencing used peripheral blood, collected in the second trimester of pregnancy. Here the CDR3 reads CASSRGLDYNEQFF. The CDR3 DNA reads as TGTGCCAGCAGCCGAGGACTGGACTACAATGAGCAGTTCTTC.